This note documents a single TCR beta chain sequence. Its matching antigen is unknown. These data are taken from a study of shared clonotypes between healthy human individuals. Study-level background: Researchers assigned three CD4 naive, three CD4 memory, two CD8 naive and one CD8 memory plate to each donor.

Study-level results: Clonotype sharing across donors was expected to vary with sequencing depth. The researchers took only blood, and tissue repertoires probably look different. Some clonotypes were shared by all four sorted-subset donors, while others were not shared. The non-shared ones had lower generation probabilities than the shared ones.

The V gene's germline CDR1 is MDHEN and CDR2 SYDVKM. The CDR3 extends over 15 amino acids. Deletions cut 7 bases from V and 1 base from J, with 16 bases between. Sequencing was performed with immunoSEQ multiplex PCR; in TCRdb, only in-frame clones are kept and a portion is missing. The repertoire includes fewer than 2.5 million clones, approximately 93% of them detected once, and about 0.39% sits in the top ten. The chain is built from TRBV28 and TRBJ1-1; D not certain. This receptor was identified in a young man in good health. Some clones in this sample may be carry-over from other donors' samples. Input material: naive CD4+ T cells from PBMCs. Sample subset: CD45RA+ positively selected. CDR3 amino acids: CASNLGYRQNTEAFF. DNA for the CDR3: TGTGCCAGCAACCTTGGGTACAGACAGAACACTGAAGCTTTCTTT. Looking up the rest from reference TRBV28 and TRBJ1-1 gives the full variable domain: DVKVTQSSRYLVKRTGEKVFLECVQDMDHENMFWYRQDPGLGLRLIYFSYDVKMKEKGDIPEGYSVSREKKERFSLILESASTNQTSMYLCASNLGYRQNTEAFFGQGTRLTVV.